The 3 T cell receptor beta chains below come from one sample, sequenced in a study of spatial heterogeneity in lung cancer. TCRdb used MiXCR to reprocess the 5' RACE reads, holding one entry per CDR3 protein. The sample has some 96,000 distinct CDR3 sequences; nearly 4.5% are singletons. As for time point: sample taken at primary tumor resection. Findings and limits, study-wide: Expanded intratumoral alpha and beta TCR counts tracked tumor mutation counts.

No antigens are known for them. The source material was lung tumor tissue, sampled at surgery. Receptors were obtained from a male donor with early-stage non-small cell lung cancer.

This clonotype showed up many times. The J gene is TRBJ2-3, the V gene TRBV20-1, with 11 bases aligning to TRBD2. V lost 6 bases to trimming and J lost 2 bases; unmatched junction nucleotides: 4. Germline V gene data show CDR1 as DFQATT and CDR2 as SNEGSKA (reference sequence). This CDR3 region has 14 residues. CDR3 loop: CSAKTSGNTDTQYF. CDR3 nucleotides: TGCAGTGCAAAGACTAGCGGGAACACAGATACGCAGTATTTT.

This clonotype was detected many times. V usage is TRBV6-5 and J usage is TRBJ2-1; TRBD1 matches 7 bases. This CDR3 is 15 amino acids long. The trim removed 6 bases at V and 5 bases at J, leaving 10 bases unmatched. Germline CDR1 MNHEY, CDR2 SVGAGI. Written as DNA, the CDR3 is TGTGCCAGCAGACTTTACCGGGACAGTGACAATGAGCAGTTCTTC. Translation: CASRLYRDSDNEQFF.

This clonotype showed up many times. The V call is TRBV2, the J call TRBJ1-2; D is ambiguous. This CDR3 is 13 amino acids long. Trimming removed 6 bases from V and 0 bases from J, with 8 bases in between. Germline CDR1 is SNHLY and CDR2 is FYNNEI. CDR3 amino acids: CASRNTANYGYTF. CDR3 sequence (DNA): TGTGCCAGCAGGAACACGGCTAACTATGGCTACACCTTC.